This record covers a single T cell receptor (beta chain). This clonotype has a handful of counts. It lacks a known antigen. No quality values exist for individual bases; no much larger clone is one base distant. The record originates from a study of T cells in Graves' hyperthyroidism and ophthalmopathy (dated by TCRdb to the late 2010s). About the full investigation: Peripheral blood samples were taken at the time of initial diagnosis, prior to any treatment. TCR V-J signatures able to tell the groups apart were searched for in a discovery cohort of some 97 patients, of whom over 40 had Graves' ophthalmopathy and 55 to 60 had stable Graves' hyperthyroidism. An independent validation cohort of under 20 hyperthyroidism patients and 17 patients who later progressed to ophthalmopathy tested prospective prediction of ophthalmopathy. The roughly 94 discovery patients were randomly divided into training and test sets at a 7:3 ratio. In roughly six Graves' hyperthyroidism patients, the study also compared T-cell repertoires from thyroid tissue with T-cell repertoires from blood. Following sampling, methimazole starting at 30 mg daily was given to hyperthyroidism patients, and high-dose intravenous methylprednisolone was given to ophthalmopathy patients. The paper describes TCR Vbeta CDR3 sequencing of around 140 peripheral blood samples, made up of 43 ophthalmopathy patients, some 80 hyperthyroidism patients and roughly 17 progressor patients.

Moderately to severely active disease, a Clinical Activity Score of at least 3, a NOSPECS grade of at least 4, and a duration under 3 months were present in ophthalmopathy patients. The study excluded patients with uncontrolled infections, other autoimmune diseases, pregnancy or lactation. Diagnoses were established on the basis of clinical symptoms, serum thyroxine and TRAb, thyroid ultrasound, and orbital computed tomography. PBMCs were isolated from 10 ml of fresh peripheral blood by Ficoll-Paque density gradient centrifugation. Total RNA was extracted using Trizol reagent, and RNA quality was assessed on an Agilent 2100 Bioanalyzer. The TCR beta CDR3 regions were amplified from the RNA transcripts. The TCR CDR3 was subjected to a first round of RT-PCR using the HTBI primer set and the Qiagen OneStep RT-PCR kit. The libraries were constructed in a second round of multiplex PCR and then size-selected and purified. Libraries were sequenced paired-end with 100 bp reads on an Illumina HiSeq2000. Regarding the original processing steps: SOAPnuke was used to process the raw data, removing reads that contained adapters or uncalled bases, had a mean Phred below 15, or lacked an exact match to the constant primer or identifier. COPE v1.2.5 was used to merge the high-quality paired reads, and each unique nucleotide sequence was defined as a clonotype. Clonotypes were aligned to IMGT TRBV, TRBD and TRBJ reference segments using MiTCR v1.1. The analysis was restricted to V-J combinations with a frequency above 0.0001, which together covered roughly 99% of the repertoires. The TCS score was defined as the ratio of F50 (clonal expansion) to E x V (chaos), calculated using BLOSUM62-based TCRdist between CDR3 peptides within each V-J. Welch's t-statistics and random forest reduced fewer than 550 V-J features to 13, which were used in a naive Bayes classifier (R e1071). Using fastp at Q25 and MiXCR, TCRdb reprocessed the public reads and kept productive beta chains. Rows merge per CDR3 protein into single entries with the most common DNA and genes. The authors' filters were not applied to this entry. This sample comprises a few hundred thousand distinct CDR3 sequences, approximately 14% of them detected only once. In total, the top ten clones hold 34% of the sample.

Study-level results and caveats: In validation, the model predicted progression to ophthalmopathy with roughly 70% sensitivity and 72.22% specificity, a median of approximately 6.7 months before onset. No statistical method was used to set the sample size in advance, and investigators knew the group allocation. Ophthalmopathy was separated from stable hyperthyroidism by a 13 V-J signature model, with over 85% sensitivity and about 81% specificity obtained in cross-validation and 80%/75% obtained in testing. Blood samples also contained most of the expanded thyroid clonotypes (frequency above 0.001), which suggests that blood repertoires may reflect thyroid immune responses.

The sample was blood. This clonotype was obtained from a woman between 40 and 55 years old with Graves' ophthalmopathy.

The CDR3 amino acid sequence is: CASGTSDSYEQYF. In nucleotides, the sequence is TGCGCCAGCGGGACGTCGGATTCCTACGAGCAGTACTTC. The rearrangement combines TRBV10-1 with TRBJ2-7, with a tentative D call of TRBD1 or TRBD2, each matching 5 bases. V is shortened by 8 bases, J by 1 base, and the region joining them spans 12 bases. CDR1 and CDR2 were assigned from the germline V gene (reference sequence) as WNHNN and SYGVQD. From the cysteine through the phenylalanine, the CDR3 covers 13 amino acids. Just CDR3 DNA is preserved here, 39 bases in frame from base 1.